This entry features one T cell receptor beta chain sequence. Its specific antigen is unknown. Base qualities are missing; no much larger clone stands one base away. TCRbeta CDR3 regions were amplified from genomic DNA using the immunoSEQ Assay, a bias-controlled multiplex PCR. The original methods were these. Nucleated cell counts per sample were estimated from amplification of reference gene primers within the assay. To quantify the absolute abundance of each unique TCRbeta CDR3 rearrangement, sequence reads were collapsed and filtered. For each sample, productive Simpson clonality was calculated as the square root of Simpson's diversity index over productive rearrangements. TCRdb provides this immuneACCESS table in a form limited to in-frame rearrangements. Some clones are lacking; in checked studies, under half of them reflect an unresolved V gene, and why the rest are absent is not known. V and J calls and clone size come straight from that table; D and trimming were deduced from the DNA. Within this sample are under 150,000 clones, with approximately 84% of them counted one time only. The top ten clones comprise 1.9% of the sample.

The sample comes from a study of blood T cell repertoires in COVID-19 (TCRdb year 2020). Concerning the study at large: Samples from collaborators originated in the United States, Italy and Spain and spanned both the acute and convalescent phases of COVID-19. The prospective study material was composed of cDNA or gDNA derived from T cells, B-cell-depleted T cells, or PBMCs. The dataset comprised deeply sampled blood TCRbeta repertoires from subjects exposed to, actively infected with, or recovered from COVID-19. The repertoires were released in a freely available public database intended as a resource for research on the immune response to SARS-CoV-2. The samples were drawn from two sources: the first 160 participants of the ongoing ImmuneRACE study, and 1,200 or so subjects contributed by 6 global collaborators. Sample metadata almost always included a de-identified subject ID, COVID-19 status, age in years and sex. Where HLA class I and class II types were available, the types were taken from metadata supplied by the sample provider, not from assay-based typing. What the authors observed across the whole study: The amount of clinical and demographic metadata varied by source and participant and was provided uncurated.

Whole blood was collected in K2EDTA tubes by collaborating institutions according to the institutions' own protocols. For TCRbeta analysis, collaborators shipped samples in one of three forms: frozen whole blood, isolated PBMCs, or DNA extracted from either of those sample types. CDR1 and CDR2 were assigned from the germline V gene (reference sequence) as LNHDA and SQIVND. Trimming takes 4 bases from V and 0 bases from J, and the germline ends sit 10 bases apart. From its cysteine to its phenylalanine, the CDR3 spans 15 amino acids. CDR3 DNA only is kept here, 45 bases in frame from base 1. The TCR comes from a man between 65 and 85 years old with acute or convalescent COVID-19. The source material was peripheral blood. The rearrangement combines TRBV19 with TRBJ1-5; possibly the D gene is TRBD1, per 6 matching bases. The encoded CDR3 is CASSTYRVSNQPQHF. The nucleotide sequence reads TGTGCCAGTAGTACCTACAGGGTTAGCAATCAGCCCCAGCATTTT.